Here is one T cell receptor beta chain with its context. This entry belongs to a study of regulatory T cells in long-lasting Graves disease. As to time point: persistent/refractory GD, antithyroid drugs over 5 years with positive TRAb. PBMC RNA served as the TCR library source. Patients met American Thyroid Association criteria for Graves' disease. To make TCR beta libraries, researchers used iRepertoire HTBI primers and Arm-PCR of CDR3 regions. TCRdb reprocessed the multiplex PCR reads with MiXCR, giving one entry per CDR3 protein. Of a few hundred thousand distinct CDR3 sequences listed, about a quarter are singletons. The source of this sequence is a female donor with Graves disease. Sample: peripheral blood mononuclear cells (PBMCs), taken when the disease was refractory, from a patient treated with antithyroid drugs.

The CDR3 DNA reads TGTGCCAGCAGCCCGGAGGGAGGCCACTACAATGAGCAGTTCTTC. Translation gives CASSPEGGHYNEQFF. This sequence joins TRBV7-9 and TRBJ2-1; D might be TRBD2 (6 bases). The V and J ends lost 5 bases and 3 bases respectively, with 14 bases between them. Looked up from germline, CDR1 is SEHNR and CDR2 is FQNEAQ (reference sequence). CDR3 length: 15 amino acids.